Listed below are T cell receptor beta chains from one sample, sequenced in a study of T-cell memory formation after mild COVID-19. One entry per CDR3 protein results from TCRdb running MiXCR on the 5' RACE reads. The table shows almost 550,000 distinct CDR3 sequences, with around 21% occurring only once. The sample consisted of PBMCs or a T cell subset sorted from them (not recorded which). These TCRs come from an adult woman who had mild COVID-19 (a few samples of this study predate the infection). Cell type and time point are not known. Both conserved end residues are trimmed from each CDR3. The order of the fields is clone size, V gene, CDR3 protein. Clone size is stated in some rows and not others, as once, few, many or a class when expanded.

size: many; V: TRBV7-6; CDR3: ASSLGVRGRTDTQY
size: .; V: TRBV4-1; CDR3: ASSPGPGSPNTEAF
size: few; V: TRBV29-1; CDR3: SVGGRVHETQY
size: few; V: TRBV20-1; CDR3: SAREQSGGVGGELF
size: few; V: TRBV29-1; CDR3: SVRSGIGNEQF
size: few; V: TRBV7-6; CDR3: ASGTGDEQF
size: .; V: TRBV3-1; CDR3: ASSQGHNSPLH
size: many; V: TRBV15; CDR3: ATSQARTQETQY
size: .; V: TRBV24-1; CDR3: ATSTTVTGELF
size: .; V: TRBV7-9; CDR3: ASSLEAGVYYEQY
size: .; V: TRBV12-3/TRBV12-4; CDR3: ASSAPTGTSGYNEQF
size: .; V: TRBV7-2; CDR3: ASSTDLAGEGEQF
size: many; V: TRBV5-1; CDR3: ASSSNVFSGANVLT
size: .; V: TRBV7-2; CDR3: ASSLGSGESSYEQY
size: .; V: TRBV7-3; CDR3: ASSFPGQGNGELF
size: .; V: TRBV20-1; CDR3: SAILPWAGESYNEQF
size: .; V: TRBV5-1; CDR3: ASSLGKGDIYEQY
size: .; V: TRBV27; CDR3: ATRQGTGYEQY
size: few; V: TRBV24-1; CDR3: ATQDRGTEETQY
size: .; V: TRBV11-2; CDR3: ASTKTGNTQY
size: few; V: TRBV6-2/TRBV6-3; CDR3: ASSYPSGAEF
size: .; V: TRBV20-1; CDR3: SAARGRQETQY
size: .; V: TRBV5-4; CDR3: ASSKFRQGANTGELF
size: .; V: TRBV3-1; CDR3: ASSQGGGRRTDTQY
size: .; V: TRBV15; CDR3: ATSQIRGGQRLNKQF
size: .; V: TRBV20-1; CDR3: SAIPRQHQETQY
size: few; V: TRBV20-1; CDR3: SARAGTSGYNEQF
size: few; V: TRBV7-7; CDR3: GPPGQGNHREQY
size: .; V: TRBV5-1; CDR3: ASSLEQGGATEAF
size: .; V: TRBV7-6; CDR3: ASSLEGWTSGRHEQF
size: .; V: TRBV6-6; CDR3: AATGVSSGNTIY
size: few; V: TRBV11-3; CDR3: ASSLGQGAVFEQY
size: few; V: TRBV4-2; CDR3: ASSQSWATGPYNEQF
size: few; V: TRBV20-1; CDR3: SARTSGTRDTQY
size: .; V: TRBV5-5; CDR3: ASRSRGTSGAF
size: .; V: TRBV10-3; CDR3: AISEAGDRYNEQF
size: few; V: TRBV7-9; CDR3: ASSAGQGDGYT
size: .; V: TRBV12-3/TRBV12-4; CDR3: ASSPGQSTYEQY
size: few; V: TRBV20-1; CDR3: SARDSEGTGVDEQF
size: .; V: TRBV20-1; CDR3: SARVGQVAKNIQY
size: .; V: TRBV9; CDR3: ASSPRAFVAGGPHEQF
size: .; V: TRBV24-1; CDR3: ATSKLGGPGELF
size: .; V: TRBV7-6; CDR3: ASSEERLPNTEAF
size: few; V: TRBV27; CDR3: ASSLTSGANNEQF
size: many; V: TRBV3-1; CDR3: ASSQVLGTEAF
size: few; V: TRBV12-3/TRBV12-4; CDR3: AIHRESTNEKLF
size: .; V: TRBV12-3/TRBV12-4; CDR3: ASPSGRERTGELF
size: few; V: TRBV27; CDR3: ASSSLMGDGEAF
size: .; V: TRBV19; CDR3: ASSIGGGGSQPQH
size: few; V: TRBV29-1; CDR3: SVEKGTETYEQY
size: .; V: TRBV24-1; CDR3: ATSDSGYEYGYT
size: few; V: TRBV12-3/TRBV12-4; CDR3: ASSPAGTSGLSQY